The T cell receptor beta chain under discussion was sequenced for a study of T-cell reconstitution after alpha-beta-depleted transplantation in children. This clonotype was seen many times. Germline V lookup: CDR1 SGDLS, CDR2 YYNGEE. Unmatched junction bases numbered 4, after V lost 2 bases and J lost 0 bases. The CDR3 totals 18 residues. The library targeted TCRbeta and was prepared with unique molecular identifiers. TCRdb re-derived calls from the PCR reads in MiXCR, one entry per CDR3 protein. The table lists about 610,000 distinct CDR3 sequences, over 9.5% of them singletons. The starting material was PBMCs from the stem cell graft donor, obtained from the stem cell graft. The sequence came from a human donor who donated a stem cell graft to a child with acute myeloid leukemia. J is TRBJ2-4 and V is TRBV9; 14 nucleotides align to TRBD2. CDR3 coding DNA: TGTGCCAGCAGCGTGACTAGCGGGAGGGAGGGAGCCAAAAACATTCAGTACTTC. Amino acids: CASSVTSGREGAKNIQYF.